The following is a TCR beta chain sequence with its context. Its antigen is currently not known. No base qualities exist here, and no much larger clone lies one base off it. Uninvolved adjacent lung was taken at least 2 cm from the tumor margin and confirmed free of atypia by two independent pathologists. At diagnosis, tumor, uninvolved tumor-adjacent lung and peripheral blood were collected and then preserved as a mix of FFPE and fresh-frozen material. The CDR3 runs 14 residues from the cysteine to the phenylalanine. The only DNA kept is the CDR3, 42 bases in frame from the first base. CDR1 and CDR2 (MDHEN, SYDVKM) derive from the germline V gene. Cut back by 7 bases and 2 bases, the V and J ends lie 14 bases apart. TCR beta CDR3 regions were sequenced from DNA using the immunoSEQ Assay. As for the original processing: T cell density was computed as TCR beta template counts normalized to usable DNA estimated by amplifying housekeeping genes. Using the preseqR package, richness was estimated by extrapolating to 120,000 templates for tissue samples and 400,000 templates for PBMC samples. Clonality was calculated as one minus Pielou's evenness. Tissue-enriched TCRs were identified by differential abundance testing using productive amino-acid clonotypes, minimum total count 5 and alpha 0.1. The Jaccard Index and the Morisita Overlap Index were used to quantify repertoire overlap between compartments. GLIPH grouped TCR beta CDR3s together with public tetramer-defined viral CDR3s, and a viral motif had to include at least three viral sequences and also show V-gene enrichment. Held by TCRdb, this immuneACCESS table contains in-frame sequences only and omits some clones. Under half of the omission traces to an unresolved V gene where checked; the cause of the rest is unknown. The DNA was the basis for D and trimming; V, J and clone size are from that table. This sample holds around 2,000 clones; around 37% were observed only once. The ten largest clones represent over 7.5% of the sample.

The data were taken from a study of T cells in localized non-small cell lung cancer (dated by TCRdb to 2019 to 2021). Concerning the study at large: Comparing tumors with uninvolved tumor-adjacent lungs, the study looked at the T cell repertoires of 200 to 250 patients with early-stage NSCLC. The cohort was made up of about 240 treatment-naive NSCLC patients whose localized lung tumors had been resected. Of the NSCLC patients, over 120 were male and 85 to 110 were female, and the mean age was approximately 66 years.

The paper's findings and limits, for the study overall: A median of approximately 55 of the top 100 tumor clones were detected in paired uninvolved adjacent lung, and 28 of these tumor clones were also found among the top 100 clones of the paired uninvolved adjacent lung. Uninvolved tumor-adjacent lung showed the highest T cell clonality, higher than tumor, which suggests more focused antigenic responses in the adjacent lung. Multi-region tumor sequencing was not performed, so intratumor heterogeneity could not be excluded. Since the design was exploratory, TCR variables were selected using unadjusted p-values with no false-discovery rate correction. Longer overall survival was associated with higher T cell density in blood, whereas shorter survival was associated with higher clonality in adjacent lung.

Sample: normal lung tissue next to the tumor, taken before any cancer treatment. The receptor chain draws on TRBV28 and TRBJ1-2; the D gene is not confidently resolved. This receptor was identified in a female donor older than 55 with stage I squamous cell lung carcinoma. The nucleotide sequence is TGTGCCAGCAAGGCCTTTAGTGACAACTATGGCTACACCTTC. It translates as CASKAFSDNYGYTF.